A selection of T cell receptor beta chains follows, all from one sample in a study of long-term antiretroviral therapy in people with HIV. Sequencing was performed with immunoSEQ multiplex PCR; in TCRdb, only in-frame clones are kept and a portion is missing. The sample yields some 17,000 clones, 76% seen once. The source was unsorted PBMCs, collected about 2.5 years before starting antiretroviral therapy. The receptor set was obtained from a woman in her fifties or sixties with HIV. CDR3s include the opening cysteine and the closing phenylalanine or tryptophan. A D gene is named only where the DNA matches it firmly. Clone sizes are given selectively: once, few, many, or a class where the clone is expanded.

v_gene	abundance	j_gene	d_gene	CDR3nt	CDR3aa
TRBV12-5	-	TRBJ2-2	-	TGTGCTAGTGGTTTGGTAGTAGAGACCGGGGAGCTGTTTTTT	CASGLVVETGELFF
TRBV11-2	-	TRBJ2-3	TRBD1	TGTGCCAGCAGCTTAGATGGACAGGAGCAGTATTTT	CASSLDGQEQYF
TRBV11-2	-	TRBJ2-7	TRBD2	TGTGCCAGCAGCTTCGGGACTAGCGGCTACGAGCAGTACTTC	CASSFGTSGYEQYF
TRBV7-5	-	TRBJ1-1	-	TGTGCCAGCAAACCCCAGACAGCAAACACTGAAGCTTTCTTT	CASKPQTANTEAFF
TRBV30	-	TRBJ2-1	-	TGTGCCTGGACACGTACCTACAGGGTCGATGAGCAGTTCTTC	CAWTRTYRVDEQFF
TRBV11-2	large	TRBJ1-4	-	TGTGCCAGCAGCTTAGGGGGGGCTCGTGAAAAACTGTTTTTT	CASSLGGAREKLFF
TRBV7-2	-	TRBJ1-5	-	TGTGCCAGCAGCCTTCTCGGACAGATCCCCCAGCATTTT	CASSLLGQIPQHF
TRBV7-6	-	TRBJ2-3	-	TGTGCCAGCAGCTTCTCAGGGGATACGCAGTATTTT	CASSFSGDTQYF
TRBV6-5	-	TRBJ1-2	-	TGTGCCAGCAGTTTCTTAACAGAGGGCTATGGCTACACCTTC	CASSFLTEGYGYTF
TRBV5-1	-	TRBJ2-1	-	TGCGCCAGCAGTGAGGGGGACGCCTACAATGAGCAGTTCTTC	CASSEGDAYNEQFF
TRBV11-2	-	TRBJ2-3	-	TGTGCCAGCAGCTTATGGGACAACCGACAGGATACGCAGTATTTT	CASSLWDNRQDTQYF
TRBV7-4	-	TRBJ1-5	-	TGTGCCACCGGGTCGCCCCAGCATTTT	CATGSPQHF
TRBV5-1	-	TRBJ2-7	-	TGCGCCAGCAGCTTGGGGTCCCTCTCCTACGAGCAGTACTTC	CASSLGSLSYEQYF
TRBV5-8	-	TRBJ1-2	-	TGTGCCAGCAGCTTGGCGGCAGTTGGCCGCTATGGCTACACCTTC	CASSLAAVGRYGYTF
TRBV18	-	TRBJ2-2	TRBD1	TGTGCCAGCTCACCTCCACCGGGACAGGGGTTCCCAGTCTCCGGGGAGCTGTTTTTT	CASSPPPGQGFPVSGELFF
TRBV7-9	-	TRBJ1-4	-	TGTGCCAGCAGCTTACGAGAGAATGAAAAACTGTTTTTT	CASSLRENEKLFF
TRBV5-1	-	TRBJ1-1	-	TGCGCCAGCAGCTTGGCCGTGGGGATTGAAGCTTTCTTT	CASSLAVGIEAFF
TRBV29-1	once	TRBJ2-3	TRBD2	TGCAGCGTTGAACGCGGGGGGGCCTCAGATACGCAGTATTTT	CSVERGGASDTQYF
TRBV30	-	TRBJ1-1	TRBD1	TGTGCCTGGAGCGTACAGGGGGCTCTGAACACTGAAGCTTTCTTT	CAWSVQGALNTEAFF
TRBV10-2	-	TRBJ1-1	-	TGCGCCAGCAGTGAAGGGGGGAATCGCGGGGTGAACACTGAAGCTTTCTTT	CASSEGGNRGVNTEAFF
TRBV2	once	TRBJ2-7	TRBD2	TGTGCCAGCAGATCTAGCGGGGGGAGTTACGAGCAGTACTTC	CASRSSGGSYEQYF
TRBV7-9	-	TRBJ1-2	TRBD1	TGTGCCAGCAGCTCACAGGGGGCGCAGTATGGCTACACCTTC	CASSSQGAQYGYTF
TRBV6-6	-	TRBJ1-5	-	TGTGCCAGCAGTTATCGGGATCGTGGCAATCAGCCCCAGCATTTT	CASSYRDRGNQPQHF
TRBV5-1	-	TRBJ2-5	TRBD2	TGCGCCAGCAGCTTGGGAACTAGCGGGGGGGCCCAAGAGACCCAGTACTTC	CASSLGTSGGAQETQYF
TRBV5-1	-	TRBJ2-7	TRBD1	TGCGCCAGCAGTCCAGGGACAGGGGTCTACGAGCAGTACTTC	CASSPGTGVYEQYF
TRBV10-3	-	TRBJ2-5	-	TGTGCCATCAGCCAGACCGGAGAGACCCAGTACTTC	CAISQTGETQYF
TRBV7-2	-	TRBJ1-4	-	TGTGCCAGCGGACTGAGTAATGAAAAACTGTTTTTT	CASGLSNEKLFF